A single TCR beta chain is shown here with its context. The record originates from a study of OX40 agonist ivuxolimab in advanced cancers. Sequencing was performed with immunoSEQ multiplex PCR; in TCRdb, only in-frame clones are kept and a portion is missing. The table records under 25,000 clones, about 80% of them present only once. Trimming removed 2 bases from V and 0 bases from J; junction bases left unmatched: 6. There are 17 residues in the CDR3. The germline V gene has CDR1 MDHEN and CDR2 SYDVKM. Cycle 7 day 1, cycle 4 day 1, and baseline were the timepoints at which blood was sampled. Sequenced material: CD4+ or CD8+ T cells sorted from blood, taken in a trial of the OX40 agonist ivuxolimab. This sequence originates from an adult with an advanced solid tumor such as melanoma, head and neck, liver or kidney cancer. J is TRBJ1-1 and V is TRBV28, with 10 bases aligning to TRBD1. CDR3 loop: CASSLVGTGAMNTEAFF. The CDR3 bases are TGTGCCAGCAGTTTAGTCGGGACAGGGGCTATGAACACTGAAGCTTTCTTT.